This T cell receptor beta chain was recovered during a study of CD8+ T cells in alopecia areata. cDNA serving as the sequencing template came from extracted, reverse transcribed RNA. Assay used: immunoSEQ multiplex PCR; TCRdb lists only in-frame clones, some missing. The sample records 35,000 to 45,000 clones, 45% to 70% being singletons. It was for roughly five patients that CD4+ cells were sorted into CD25+CD127- cells. The sequencing sample was made of CD4+ Tregs sorted from blood. The source is a human donor with alopecia areata.

Written as DNA, the CDR3 is TGTGCCAGCAGTTACTCTTCTGCGGCGAACACTGAAGCTTTCTTT. Translation: CASSYSSAANTEAFF. The gene calls are TRBV6-5 and TRBJ1-1; D gene unclear. CDR1 is MNHEY, CDR2 SVGAGI, per germline. V lost 0 bases to trimming and J lost 1 base, with 9 bases between them. The CDR3 is 15 residues long.